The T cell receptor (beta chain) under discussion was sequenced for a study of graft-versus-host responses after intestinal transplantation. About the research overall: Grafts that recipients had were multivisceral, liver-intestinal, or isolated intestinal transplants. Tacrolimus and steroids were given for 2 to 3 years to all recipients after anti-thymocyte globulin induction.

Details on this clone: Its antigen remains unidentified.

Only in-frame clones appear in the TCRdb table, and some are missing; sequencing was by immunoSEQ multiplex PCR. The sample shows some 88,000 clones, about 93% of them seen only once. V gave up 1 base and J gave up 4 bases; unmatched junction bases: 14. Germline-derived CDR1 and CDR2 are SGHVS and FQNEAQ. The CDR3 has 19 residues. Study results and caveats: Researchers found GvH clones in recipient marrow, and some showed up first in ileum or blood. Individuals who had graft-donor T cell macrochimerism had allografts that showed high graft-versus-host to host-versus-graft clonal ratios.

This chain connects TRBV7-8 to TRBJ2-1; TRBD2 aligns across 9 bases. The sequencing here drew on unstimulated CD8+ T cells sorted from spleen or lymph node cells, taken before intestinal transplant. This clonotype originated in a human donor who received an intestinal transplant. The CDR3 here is CASSLVGLAGNHGYNEQFF. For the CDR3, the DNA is TGTGCCAGCAGCTTAGTCGGGCTAGCGGGGAATCATGGATACAATGAGCAGTTCTTC.